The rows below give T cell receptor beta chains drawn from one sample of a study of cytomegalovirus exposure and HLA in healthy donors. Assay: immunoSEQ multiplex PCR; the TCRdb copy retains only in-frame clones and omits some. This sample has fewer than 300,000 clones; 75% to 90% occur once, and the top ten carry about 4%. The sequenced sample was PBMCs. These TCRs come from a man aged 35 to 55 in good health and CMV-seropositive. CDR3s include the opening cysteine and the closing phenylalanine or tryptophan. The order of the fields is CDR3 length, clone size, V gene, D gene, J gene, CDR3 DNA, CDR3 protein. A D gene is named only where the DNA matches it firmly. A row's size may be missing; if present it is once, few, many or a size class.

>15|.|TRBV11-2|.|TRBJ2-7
TGTGCCAGCAGCTTAGAGTCCCCTAGCGTATACGAGCAGTACTTC
CASSLESPSVYEQYF
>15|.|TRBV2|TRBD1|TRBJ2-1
TGTGCCAGCAGTGAACTTGGACAGGGTGCCAATGAGCAGTTCTTC
CASSELGQGANEQFF
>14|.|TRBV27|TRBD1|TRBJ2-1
TGTGCCAGCAGTTCCAGGGGGCCCTACAATGAGCAGTTCTTC
CASSSRGPYNEQFF
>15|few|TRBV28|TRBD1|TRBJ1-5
TGTGCCAGCACCCTACCGGGACAGGTTCATCAGCCCCAGCATTTT
CASTLPGQVHQPQHF
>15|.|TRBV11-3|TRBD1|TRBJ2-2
TGTGCCAGCAGCCCCGGACAGGAGAACACCGGGGAGCTGTTTTTT
CASSPGQENTGELFF
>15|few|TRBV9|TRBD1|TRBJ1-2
TGTGCCAGCAGCACCCGGACAGGGTCTAACTATGGCTACACCTTC
CASSTRTGSNYGYTF
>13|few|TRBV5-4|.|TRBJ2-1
TGTGCCAGCAATGGGAACAGGGCCAATGAGCAGTTCTTC
CASNGNRANEQFF
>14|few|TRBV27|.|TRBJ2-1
TGTGCCAGCAGTTTGGACAGAGCCTACAATGAGCAGTTCTTC
CASSLDRAYNEQFF
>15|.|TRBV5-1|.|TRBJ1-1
TGCGCCAGCAGCCCGGAGACGGACAGGAACACTGAAGCTTTCTTT
CASSPETDRNTEAFF
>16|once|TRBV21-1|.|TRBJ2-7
TGTGCCAGCTTAAAATCCGGGACAGGGGCCCTCTACGAGCAGTACTTC
CASLKSGTGALYEQYF
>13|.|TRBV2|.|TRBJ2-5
TGTGCCAGAGACTACGATTTGAAGACTAGTTGCTACTTC
CARDYDLKTSCYF
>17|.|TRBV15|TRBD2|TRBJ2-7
TGTGCCACCAGCAGAGATCTCCCGGGACTAGTCACCTACGAGCAGTACTTC
CATSRDLPGLVTYEQYF
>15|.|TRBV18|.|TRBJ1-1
TGTGCCAGCTCACCACGAGGCGGGAAAAACACTGAAGCTTTCTTT
CASSPRGGKNTEAFF
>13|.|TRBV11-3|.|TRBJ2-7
TGTGCCAGCAGCTGGGCCCAGGGGTACGAGCAGTACTTC
CASSWAQGYEQYF
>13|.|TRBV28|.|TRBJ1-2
TGTGCCAGCAGCCGACAGTCAAACTATGGCTACACCTTC
CASSRQSNYGYTF
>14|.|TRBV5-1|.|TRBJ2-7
TGCGCCAGCAGCTGGAGGGTCGGCTCCTACGAGCAGTACTTC
CASSWRVGSYEQYF
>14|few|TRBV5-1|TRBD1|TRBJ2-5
TGCGCCAGCAGCTTGGGGGGACAGCCGGAGACCCAGTACTTC
CASSLGGQPETQYF
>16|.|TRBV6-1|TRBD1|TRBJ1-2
TGTGCCAGCAGTGCAGTGGGACAGGAAACTAACTATGGCTACACCTTC
CASSAVGQETNYGYTF
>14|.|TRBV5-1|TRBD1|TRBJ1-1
TGCGCCAGCAGCGTGGGACAGGGGAACACTGAAGCTTTCTTT
CASSVGQGNTEAFF
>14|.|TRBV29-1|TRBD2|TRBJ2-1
TGCAGCGCCCAGGGAGCGGGAGCTTACAATGAGCAGTTCTTC
CSAQGAGAYNEQFF
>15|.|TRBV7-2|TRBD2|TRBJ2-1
TGTGCCAGCAGCTTAGTTGGGACTAGCAACCATGAGCAGTTCTTC
CASSLVGTSNHEQFF
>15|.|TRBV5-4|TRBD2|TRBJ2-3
TGTGCCAGCAGTCGACTAGCGGCAAGCACAGATACGCAGTATTTT
CASSRLAASTDTQYF
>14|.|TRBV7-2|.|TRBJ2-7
TGTGCCAGCAGCCCGAGGACAGTTTACTACGAGCAGTACTTC
CASSPRTVYYEQYF
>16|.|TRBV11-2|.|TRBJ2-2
TGTGCCAGCAGCTTTCGAGGACAGCCTAACACCGGGGAGCTGTTTTTT
CASSFRGQPNTGELFF